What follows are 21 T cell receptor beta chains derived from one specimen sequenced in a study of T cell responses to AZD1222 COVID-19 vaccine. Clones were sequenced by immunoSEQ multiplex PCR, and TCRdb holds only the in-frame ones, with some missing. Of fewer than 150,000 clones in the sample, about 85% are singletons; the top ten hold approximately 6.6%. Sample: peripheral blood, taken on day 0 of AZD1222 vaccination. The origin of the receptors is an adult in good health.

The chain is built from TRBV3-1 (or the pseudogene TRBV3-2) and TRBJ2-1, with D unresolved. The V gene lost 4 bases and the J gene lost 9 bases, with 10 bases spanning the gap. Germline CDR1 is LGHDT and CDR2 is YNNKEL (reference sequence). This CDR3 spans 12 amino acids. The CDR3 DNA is TGTGCCAGCAGCCTAAGAGTGAGTGAGCAGTTCTTC. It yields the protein CASSLRVSEQFF.

The CDR3 DNA is TGTGCCAGCAGCCAAGGAAACAGGGGGGACTATAATTCACCCCTCCACTTT. This encodes CASSQGNRGDYNSPLHF. This chain joins TRBV4-2 and TRBJ1-6, with 8 nucleotides matching TRBD1. V lost 1 base to trimming and J lost 3 bases; unmatched junction nucleotides: 5. CDR1 and CDR2 from the germline V gene are LGHNA and YNFKEQ. The CDR3 consists of 17 residues.

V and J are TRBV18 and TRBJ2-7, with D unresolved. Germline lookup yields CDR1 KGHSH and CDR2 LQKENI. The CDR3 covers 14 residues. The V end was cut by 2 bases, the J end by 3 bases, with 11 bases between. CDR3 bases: TGTGCCAGCTCACCAGGGGTGAGGAGCTACGAGCAGTACTTC. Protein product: CASSPGVRSYEQYF.

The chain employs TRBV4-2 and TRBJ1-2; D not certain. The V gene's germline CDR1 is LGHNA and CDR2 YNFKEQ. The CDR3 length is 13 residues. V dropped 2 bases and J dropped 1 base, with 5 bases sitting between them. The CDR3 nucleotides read TGTGCCAGCAGCCAAAGAGGTAACTATGGCTACACCTTC. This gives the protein CASSQRGNYGYTF.

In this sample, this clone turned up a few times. CDR3 protein: CASSGSGTYVYNEQFF. The CDR3 DNA follows: TGTGCCAGCAGTGGTTCCGGGACCTATGTGTACAATGAGCAGTTCTTC. This sequence joins TRBV2 and TRBJ2-1; D may correspond to TRBD1 or TRBD2 (5 bases each). Trimming cost V 4 bases and J 4 bases, with 17 bases left between them. The CDR3 covers 16 residues. The germline CDR1 and CDR2 sequences are SNHLY and FYNNEI.

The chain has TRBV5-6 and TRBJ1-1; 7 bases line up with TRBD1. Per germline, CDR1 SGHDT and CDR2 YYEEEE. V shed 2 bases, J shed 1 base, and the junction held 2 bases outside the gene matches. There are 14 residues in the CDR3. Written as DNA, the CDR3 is TGTGCCAGCAGCTTTCGGACAGGGAACACTGAAGCTTTCTTT. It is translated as CASSFRTGNTEAFF.

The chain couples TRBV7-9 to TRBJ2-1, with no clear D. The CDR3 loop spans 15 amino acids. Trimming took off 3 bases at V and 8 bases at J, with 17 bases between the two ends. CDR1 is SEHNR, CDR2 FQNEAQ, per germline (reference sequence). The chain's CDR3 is CASSFQLGYGDEQFF. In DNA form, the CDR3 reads TGTGCCAGCAGCTTCCAGTTAGGGTATGGGGATGAGCAGTTCTTC. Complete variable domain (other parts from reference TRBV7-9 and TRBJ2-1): DTGVSQNPRHKITKRGQNVTFRCDPISEHNRLYWYRQTLGQGPEFLTYFQNEAQLEKSRLLSDRFSAERPKGSFSTLEIQRTEQGDSAMYLCASSFQLGYGDEQFFGPGTRLTVL.

The CDR3 protein is CASSPRGLGRGRPTGELFF. The CDR3 DNA sequence: TGTGCCAGCAGCCCCAGGGGTTTAGGACGTGGGCGCCCCACCGGGGAGCTGTTTTTT. The chain couples TRBV13 to TRBJ2-2; D may be TRBD1 (6 bases). The CDR3 is made up of 19 amino acids. The V end lost 5 bases, the J end lost 4 bases, and 26 bases lay between the germline ends. Per germline, CDR1 PRHDT and CDR2 FYEKMQ (reference sequence).

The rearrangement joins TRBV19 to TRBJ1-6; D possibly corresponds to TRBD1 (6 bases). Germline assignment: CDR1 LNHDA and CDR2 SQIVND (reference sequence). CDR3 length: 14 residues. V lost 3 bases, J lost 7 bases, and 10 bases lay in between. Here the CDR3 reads CASSIGQGNSPLHF. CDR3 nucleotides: TGTGCCAGTAGTATCGGGCAGGGGAATTCACCCCTCCACTTT.

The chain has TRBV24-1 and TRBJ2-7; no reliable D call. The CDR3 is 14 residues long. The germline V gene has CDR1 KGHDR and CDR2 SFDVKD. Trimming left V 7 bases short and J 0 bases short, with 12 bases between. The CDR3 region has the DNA TGTGCCACCAGCCCCCGAGGCAACTCCTACGAGCAGTACTTC. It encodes CATSPRGNSYEQYF.

Here the CDR3 DNA reads TGTGCCAGCAGCATCCTCCCGGGAGCAGATACGCAGTATTTT. Translated, it gives CASSILPGADTQYF. The chain has TRBV9 and TRBJ2-3; maybe TRBD2 (6 bases). The CDR3 covers 14 residues. In germline, CDR1 is SGDLS, CDR2 YYNGEE. The V end was cut by 4 bases, the J end by 4 bases, with 13 bases between.

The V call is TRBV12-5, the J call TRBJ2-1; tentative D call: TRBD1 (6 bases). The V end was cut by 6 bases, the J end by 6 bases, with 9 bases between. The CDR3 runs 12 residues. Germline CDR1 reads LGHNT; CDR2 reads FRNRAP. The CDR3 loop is CASGWDTNEQFF. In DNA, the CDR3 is TGTGCTAGTGGATGGGACACCAATGAGCAGTTCTTC.

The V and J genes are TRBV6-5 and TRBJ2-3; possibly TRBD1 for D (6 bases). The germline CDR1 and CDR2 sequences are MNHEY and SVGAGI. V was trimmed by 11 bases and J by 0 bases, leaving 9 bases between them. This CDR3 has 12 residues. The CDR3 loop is CAVQGSTDTQYF. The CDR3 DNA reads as TGTGCCGTACAGGGTAGCACAGATACGCAGTATTTT.

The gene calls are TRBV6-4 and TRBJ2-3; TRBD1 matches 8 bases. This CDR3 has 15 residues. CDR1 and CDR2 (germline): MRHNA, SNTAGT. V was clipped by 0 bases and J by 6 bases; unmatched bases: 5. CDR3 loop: CASSDSGQGVDTQYF. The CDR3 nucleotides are TGTGCCAGCAGTGACTCCGGACAGGGTGTGGATACGCAGTATTTT.

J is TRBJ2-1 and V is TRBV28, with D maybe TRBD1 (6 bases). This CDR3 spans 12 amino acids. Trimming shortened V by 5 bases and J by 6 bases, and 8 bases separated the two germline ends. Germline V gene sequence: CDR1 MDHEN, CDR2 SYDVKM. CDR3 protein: CASSLGANEQFF. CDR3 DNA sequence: TGTGCCAGCAGTCTGGGGGCCAATGAGCAGTTCTTC.

The CDR3 is CASSNRGTNEKLFF. The CDR3 bases are TGTGCCAGCAGTAACAGGGGGACTAATGAAAAACTGTTTTTT. The V and J genes are TRBV27 and TRBJ1-4, with TRBD1 identical over 8 bases. Germline CDR1 reads MNHEY; CDR2 reads SMNVEV (reference sequence). The CDR3 runs 14 residues. The V and J ends lost 5 bases and 2 bases, in that order; junction bases with no gene match: 1.

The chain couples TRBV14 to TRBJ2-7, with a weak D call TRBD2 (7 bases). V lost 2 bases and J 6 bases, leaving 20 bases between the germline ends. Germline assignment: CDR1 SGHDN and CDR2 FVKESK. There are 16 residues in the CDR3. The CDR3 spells CASSQTLGGRGGEQYF. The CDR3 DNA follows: TGTGCCAGCAGCCAAACCCTCGGGGGGCGCGGGGGCGAGCAGTACTTC.

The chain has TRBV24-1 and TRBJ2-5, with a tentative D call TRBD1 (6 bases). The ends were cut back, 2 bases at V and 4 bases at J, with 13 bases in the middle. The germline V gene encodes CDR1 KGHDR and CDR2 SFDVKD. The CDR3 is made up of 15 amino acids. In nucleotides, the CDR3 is TGTGCCACCAGTGATTCTAGCAGGGGTGGAGAGACCCAGTACTTC. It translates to CATSDSSRGGETQYF.

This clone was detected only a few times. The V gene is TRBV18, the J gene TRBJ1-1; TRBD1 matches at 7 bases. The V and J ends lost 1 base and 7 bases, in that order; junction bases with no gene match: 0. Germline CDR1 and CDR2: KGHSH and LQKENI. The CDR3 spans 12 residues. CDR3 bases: TGTGCCAGCTCACCACGGGACAGTGAAGCTTTCTTT. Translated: CASSPRDSEAFF.

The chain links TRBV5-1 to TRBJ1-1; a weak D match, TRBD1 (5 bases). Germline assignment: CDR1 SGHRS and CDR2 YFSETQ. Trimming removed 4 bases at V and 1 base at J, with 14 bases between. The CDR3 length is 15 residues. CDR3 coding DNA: TGCGCCAGCAGCCCTAGGGGTCGGACGAACACTGAAGCTTTCTTT. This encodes CASSPRGRTNTEAFF. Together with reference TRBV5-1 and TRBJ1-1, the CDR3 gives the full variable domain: KAGVTQTPRYLIKTRGQQVTLSCSPISGHRSVSWYQQTPGQGLQFLFEYFSETQRNKGNFPGRFSGRQFSNSRSEMNVSTLELGDSALYLCASSPRGRTNTEAFFGQGTRLTVV.

In DNA, the CDR3 is TGTGCCAGTGCTGGACAGGGTGTAACTGAAGCTTTCTTT. Residues: CASAGQGVTEAFF. The rearrangement uses TRBV18 and TRBJ1-1; 8 bases agree with TRBD1. The germline V gene encodes CDR1 KGHSH and CDR2 LQKENI. V shed 9 bases, J shed 5 bases, and the junction held 8 bases outside the gene matches. The CDR3 has 13 amino acids.